This record covers a single T cell receptor (beta chain). Libraries were prepared by immunoSEQ multiplex PCR; TCRdb keeps only in-frame clonotypes and omits some of them. The repertoire holds under 100,000 clones, 96% seen once, with about 0.31% in the top ten. This specimen comes from a study of technical replicates of blood from several donors. Germline loops: CDR1 MNHEY, CDR2 SMNVEV (reference sequence). J lost 3 bases, V lost 5 bases, and 5 bases had no gene match. The CDR3 length is 14 residues. The chain couples TRBV27 to TRBJ1-1; 8 bases fit TRBD1. The clonotype comes from a human donor in good health. Sequenced: T cells isolated from PBMCs. CDR3 bases: TGTGCCAGCAGTCATACAGGGGGTTACACTGAAGCTTTCTTT. It codes for CASSHTGGYTEAFF.